The source of this TCR beta chain is a study of shared clonotypes between healthy human individuals (dated by TCRdb to 2019 to 2021). Study-level background: The cohort comprised a couple of women and a few men aged 18 to 49 years. For each donor, three plates each were used for CD4 naive and CD4 memory, two plates were used for CD8 naive, and one plate was used for CD8 memory. Blood TCR repertoires of a handful of healthy adults were deeply sequenced to estimate repertoire size and the extent of clonotype sharing between individuals. Libraries were prepared and TCR repertoires were sequenced by different laboratories using diverse techniques, in order to increase sequencing depth and limit assay-specific biases. Between about 0.94 and 8.9 billion PBMCs per donor were obtained by leukapheresis.

In the case of this clone: Its antigen has not been determined. Per-base qualities were not stored, and no clone one base away is much larger.

Broad study findings and their caveats: Because the study included a small number of donors, the genetic and exposure-history diversity represented was limited. Sampling was restricted to blood, and TCR repertoires in tissues likely differ from the TCR repertoires found in blood. About 5% of naive CD4, around 3.6% of naive CD8, roughly 2.5% of memory CD4, and over 0.35% of memory CD8 clonotypes were shared across four donors. Larger estimated clonotype richness was generally found for naive subsets than for memory subsets. Compared with non-shared clonotypes, the clonotypes found in all four sorted-subset donors had higher generation probabilities. Pairwise subsampling indicated that sequencing depth was expected to affect the degree of clonotype sharing among donors. Even with the large sequencing depth, rarefaction of the sorted-subset datasets indicated that sequencing was incomplete.

Healthy HIV-negative adults with no recently reported acute infections or vaccinations were included as donors. Every donor was a Caucasian adult living in Nashville, Tennessee, USA. Magnetic negative selection was used to enrich CD4+ T cells, after which naive cells were positively selected on CD45RA and the negative fraction became the memory subset. After blood collection by leukapheresis, PBMCs were isolated using Ficoll-Histopaque density gradient centrifugation and then cryopreserved in the vapor phase of liquid nitrogen. Analytical flow cytometry was used to check the purity and quantity of every magnetically sorted T cell population. From each sorted fraction, genomic DNA was isolated and quantified by UV absorbance on a Nanodrop 2000c. Using the deep immunoSEQ assay, multiplex PCR amplified TCR CDR3 regions from genomic DNA. Extracted genomic DNA from each cell subset was spread evenly across all wells of several immunoSEQ 96-well plates, with each plate serving as a replicate. For sorted subsets, about 200 ng genomic DNA, equal to 30,000 to 35,000 T cell genomes, was loaded into each replicate PCR. Purified libraries were measured with a Qubit 3.0 fluorometer, size-checked on a Bioanalyzer 2100, and measured again with the KAPA Library Quantification kit. Every immunoSEQ 96-well plate was sequenced on a separate single-read 150-cycle Illumina NextSeq 550 flow cell. Processing in the source paper ran as follows. Because the immunoSEQ output included only junctional sequences and no quality scores, the filtering could not be the same as the filtering used for full-length reads. Sequences were annotated with PyIR, a Python wrapper for IgBLAST v1.9, and V/J genes and CDR3 were assigned using IMGT germline references. Reads with weak V/J assignments (E-value above 1e-6), missing CDR3, stop codons, out-of-frame junctions, or ambiguous translated residues were removed. V3J clonotypes were defined by identical inferred V gene, J gene, and CDR3 amino acid sequence. Percentage overlap between repertoires was calculated by dividing the number of shared unique clonotypes by the size of the smaller repertoire. Repertoire richness was assessed with RTK rarefaction, the Chao1 estimator, and Recon v2.1 estimates of unobserved clonotypes. Generation probabilities were computed with OLGA for all TCRbeta clonotypes obtained by the gDNA method from several donors. The clones in this table, taken by TCRdb from immuneACCESS, are in-frame only. Not every clone is retained; where verified, under half of the shortfall comes from an unresolved V gene, and the cause of the rest is unknown. V, J and clone size are taken as reported in that table, and D and trimming were inferred from the DNA itself. This sample has a few million clones in its table, and more than 85% of those were observed once. The ten most abundant clones make up about 0.37% of the sample.

The sequencing input was naive CD4+ T cells from PBMCs. The label giving this sample's cell subset or site can be read as: CD45RA+ positively selected. This TCR derives from a man younger than 30 in good health. Some clones in this sample may be carry-over from other donors' samples.

The base sequence is TGTGCCAGCAGTTTCCCCCTCCGACAGGGAGGATACGAGCAGTACTTC. This sequence encodes CASSFPLRQGGYEQYF. Rearrangement joined TRBV28 to TRBJ2-5; the D gene is perhaps TRBD1, on 7 matching bases. The J call could be wrong; TRBJ2-7 is a better fit for the DNA end. Spanning cysteine to phenylalanine, the CDR3 consists of 16 amino acids. The retained sequence is limited to the CDR3, 48 bases, with the frame set at the first base. CDR1 and CDR2, looked up from the germline V gene, are MDHEN and SYDVKM.